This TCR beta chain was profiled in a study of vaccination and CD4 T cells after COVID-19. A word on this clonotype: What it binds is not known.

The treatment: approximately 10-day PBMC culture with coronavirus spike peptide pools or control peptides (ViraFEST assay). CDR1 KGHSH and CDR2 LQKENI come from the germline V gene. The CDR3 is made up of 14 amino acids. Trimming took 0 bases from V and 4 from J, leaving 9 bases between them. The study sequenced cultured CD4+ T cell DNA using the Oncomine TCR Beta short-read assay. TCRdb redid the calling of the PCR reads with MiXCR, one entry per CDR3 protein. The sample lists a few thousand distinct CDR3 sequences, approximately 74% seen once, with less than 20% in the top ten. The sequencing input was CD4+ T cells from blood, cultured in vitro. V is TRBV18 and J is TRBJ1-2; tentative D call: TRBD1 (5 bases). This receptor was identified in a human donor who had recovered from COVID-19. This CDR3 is CASSPPQGGYGYTF. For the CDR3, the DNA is TGTGCCAGCTCACCACCGCAGGGAGGCTATGGCTACACCTTC.